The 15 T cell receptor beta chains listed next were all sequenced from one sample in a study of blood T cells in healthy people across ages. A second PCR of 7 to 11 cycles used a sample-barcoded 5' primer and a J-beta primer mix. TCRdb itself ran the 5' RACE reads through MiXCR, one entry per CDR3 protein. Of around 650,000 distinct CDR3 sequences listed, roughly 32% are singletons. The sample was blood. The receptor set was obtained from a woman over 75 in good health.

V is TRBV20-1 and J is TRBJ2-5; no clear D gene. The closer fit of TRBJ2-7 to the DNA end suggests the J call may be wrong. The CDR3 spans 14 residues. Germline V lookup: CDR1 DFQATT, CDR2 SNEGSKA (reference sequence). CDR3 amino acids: CSARQPGRLYEQYF. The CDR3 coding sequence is TGCAGTGCTAGACAGCCGGGCCGTCTTTACGAGCAGTACTTC.

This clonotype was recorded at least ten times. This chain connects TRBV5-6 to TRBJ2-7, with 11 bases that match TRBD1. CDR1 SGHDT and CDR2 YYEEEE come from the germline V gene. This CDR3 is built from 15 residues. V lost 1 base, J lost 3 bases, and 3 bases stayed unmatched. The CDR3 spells CASSLPGQGDYEQYF. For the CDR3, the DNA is TGTGCCAGCAGCTTGCCGGGACAGGGGGACTACGAGCAGTACTTC.

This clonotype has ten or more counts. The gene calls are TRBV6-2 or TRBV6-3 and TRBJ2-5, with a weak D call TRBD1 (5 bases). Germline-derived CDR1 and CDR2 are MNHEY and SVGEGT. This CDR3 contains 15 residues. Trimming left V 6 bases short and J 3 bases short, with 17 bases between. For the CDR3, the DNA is TGTGCCAGCAGAATCTACGGCGCAGGGAAAGAGACCCAGTACTTC. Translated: CASRIYGAGKETQYF.

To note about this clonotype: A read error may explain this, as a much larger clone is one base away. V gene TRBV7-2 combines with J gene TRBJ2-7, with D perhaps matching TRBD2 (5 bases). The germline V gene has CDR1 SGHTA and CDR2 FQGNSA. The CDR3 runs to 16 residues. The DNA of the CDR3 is TGTGCCAGCAACTTAGCGCTACTAGTCCGGACCTACGAGCAGTACTTC. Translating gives CASNLALLVRTYEQYF.

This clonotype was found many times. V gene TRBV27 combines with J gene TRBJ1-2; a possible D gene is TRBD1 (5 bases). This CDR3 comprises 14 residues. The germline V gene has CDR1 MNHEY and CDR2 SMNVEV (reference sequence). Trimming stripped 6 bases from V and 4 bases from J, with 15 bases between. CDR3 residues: CASRAPQGLYGYTF. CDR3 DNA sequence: TGTGCCAGCAGGGCACCGCAGGGACTCTATGGCTACACCTTC.

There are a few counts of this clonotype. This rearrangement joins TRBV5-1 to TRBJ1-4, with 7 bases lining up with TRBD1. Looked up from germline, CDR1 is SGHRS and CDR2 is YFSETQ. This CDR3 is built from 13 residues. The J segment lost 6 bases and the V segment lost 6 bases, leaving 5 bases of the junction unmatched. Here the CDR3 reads CASNNGQDEKLFF. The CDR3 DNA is TGCGCCAGCAACAACGGACAGGATGAAAAACTGTTTTTT. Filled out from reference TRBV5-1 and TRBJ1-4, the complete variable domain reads KAGVTQTPRYLIKTRGQQVTLSCSPISGHRSVSWYQQTPGQGLQFLFEYFSETQRNKGNFPGRFSGRQFSNSRSEMNVSTLELGDSALYLCASNNGQDEKLFFGSGTQLSVL.

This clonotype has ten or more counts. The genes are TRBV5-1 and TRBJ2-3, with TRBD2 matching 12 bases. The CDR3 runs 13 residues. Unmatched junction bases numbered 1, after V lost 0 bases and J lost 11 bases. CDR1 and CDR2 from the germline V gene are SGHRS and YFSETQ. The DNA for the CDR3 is TGCGCCAGCAGCTTGGCGGGACTAGCGGGGCAGTATTTT. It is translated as CASSLAGLAGQYF.

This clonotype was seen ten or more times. The CDR3 region is CSARDLRQGSYEQYF. DNA for the CDR3: TGCAGTGCTAGAGATCTCAGACAGGGTAGCTACGAGCAGTACTTC. This sequence joins TRBV20-1 and TRBJ2-7; 7 bases are a match to TRBD1. V lost 0 bases to trimming and J lost 3 bases; unmatched junction nucleotides: 8. Germline loops: CDR1 DFQATT, CDR2 SNEGSKA (reference sequence). The CDR3 is 15 residues long.

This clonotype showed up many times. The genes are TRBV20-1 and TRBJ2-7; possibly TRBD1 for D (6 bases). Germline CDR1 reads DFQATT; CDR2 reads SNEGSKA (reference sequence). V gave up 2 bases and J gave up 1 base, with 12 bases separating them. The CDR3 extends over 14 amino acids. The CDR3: CSARSGQSSYEQYF. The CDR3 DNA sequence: TGCAGTGCTAGATCAGGACAGTCTTCCTACGAGCAGTACTTC.

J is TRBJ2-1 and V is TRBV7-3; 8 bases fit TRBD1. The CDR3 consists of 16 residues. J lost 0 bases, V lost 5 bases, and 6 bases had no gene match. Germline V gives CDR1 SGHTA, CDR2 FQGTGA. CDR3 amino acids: CASSPITGGSYNEQFF. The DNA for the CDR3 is TGTGCCAGCAGCCCCATAACAGGGGGCTCCTACAATGAGCAGTTCTTC.

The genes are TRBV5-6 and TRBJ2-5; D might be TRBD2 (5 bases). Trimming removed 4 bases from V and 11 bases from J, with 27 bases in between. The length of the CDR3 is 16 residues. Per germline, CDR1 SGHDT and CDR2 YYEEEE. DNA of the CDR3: TGTGCCAGCAGCCACGGGGAAAGGTCTTGGTCTGGGCGGCAGTACTTC. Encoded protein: CASSHGERSWSGRQYF.

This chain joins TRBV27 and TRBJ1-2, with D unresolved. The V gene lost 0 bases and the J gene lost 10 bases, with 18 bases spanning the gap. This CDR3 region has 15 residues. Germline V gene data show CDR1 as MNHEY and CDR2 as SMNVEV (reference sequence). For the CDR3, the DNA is TGTGCCAGCAGTTTATCATGGCAAGGACTTCCTATCTACACCTTC. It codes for CASSLSWQGLPIYTF.

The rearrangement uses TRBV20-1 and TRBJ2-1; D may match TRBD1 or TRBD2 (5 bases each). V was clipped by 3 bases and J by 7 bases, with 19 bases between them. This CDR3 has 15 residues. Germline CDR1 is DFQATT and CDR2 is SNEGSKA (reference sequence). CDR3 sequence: CSARGVRGSRNEQFF. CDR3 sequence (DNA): TGCAGTGCTAGGGGGGTTCGAGGGAGCAGGAATGAGCAGTTCTTC.

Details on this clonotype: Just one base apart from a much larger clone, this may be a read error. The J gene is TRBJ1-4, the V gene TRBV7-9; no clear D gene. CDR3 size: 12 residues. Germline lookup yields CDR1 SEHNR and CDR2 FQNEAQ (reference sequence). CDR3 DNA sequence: TGTGCCAGCAGCTTCCCGGATGAAAAACGGTTTTTT. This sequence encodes CASSFPDEKRFF.

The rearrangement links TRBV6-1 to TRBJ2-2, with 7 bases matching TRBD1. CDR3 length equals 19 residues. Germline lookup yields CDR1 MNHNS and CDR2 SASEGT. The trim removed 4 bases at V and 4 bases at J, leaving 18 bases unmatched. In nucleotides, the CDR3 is TGTGCCAGCAGTGCTAATCCGAGGTGGAGACAGGGTAGCACCGGGGAGCTGTTTTTT. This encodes CASSANPRWRQGSTGELFF.